This T cell receptor beta chain was captured by sequencing in a study of blood T cells in healthy people across ages. Primed by a sample-barcoded 5' primer and a J-beta primer mix, a second PCR proceeded for about 6 to 11 cycles. TCRdb recomputed calls from the 5' RACE reads with MiXCR, one row per CDR3 protein. The sample yields 1.8 million or so distinct CDR3 sequences, more than 35% seen once. This clonotype appeared many times. The length of the CDR3 is 14 residues. CDR1 is SQVTM and CDR2 is ANQGSEA in the germline V gene. The trim removed 6 bases at V and 5 bases at J, leaving 13 bases unmatched.

The sequence was obtained from a human donor in good health. Sequenced material: blood. V is TRBV29-1 and J is TRBJ2-7, with 7 bases aligning to TRBD1. CDR3 sequence reads: CSVSPRGSKDEQYF. The DNA of the CDR3 is TGCAGCGTCTCCCCCAGGGGGAGTAAGGACGAGCAGTACTTC.